These 22 T cell receptor beta chains came from one sample sequenced in a study of blood T cell repertoires in COVID-19. Here immunoSEQ multiplex PCR was the method, and the copy in TCRdb shows in-frame clones only, minus some. The table shows 200,000 to 300,000 clones, with around 85% occurring only once. The sample taken for sequencing was peripheral blood. These receptors originate from a woman of 80 years or more with acute or convalescent COVID-19.

This chain joins TRBV19 and TRBJ2-7; 11 nucleotides line up with TRBD1. The CDR3 extends over 15 amino acids. CDR1 is LNHDA and CDR2 is SQIVND in the germline V gene (reference sequence). The junction had 6 bases not matched to a gene; V was cut back by 2 bases and J by 6 bases. In DNA form, the CDR3 reads TGTGCCAGTAGTATATCAGGACAGGGGGCAGTCGAGCAGTACTTC. Amino acid sequence: CASSISGQGAVEQYF.

The chain links TRBV5-4 to TRBJ2-3; no firm D call. V gave up 0 bases and J gave up 7 bases, with 6 bases separating them. Germline CDR1 SGHNT, CDR2 YYREEE (reference sequence). The CDR3 spans 12 residues. As DNA, the CDR3 is TGTGCCAGCAGCTTGGGAGCATATACGCAGTATTTT. Translation gives CASSLGAYTQYF.

The table lists this clone with a count of one. The CDR3 here is CAWTGDRGDGYTF. The CDR3 nucleotides read TGTGCCTGGACCGGAGACAGGGGGGATGGCTACACCTTC. This chain connects TRBV30 to TRBJ1-2; the match to TRBD1 covers 9 bases. The CDR3 runs 13 residues. The germline CDR1 and CDR2 sequences are GTSNPN and SVGIG (reference sequence). V shed 4 bases, J shed 6 bases, and the junction held 6 bases outside the gene matches.

The chain is built from TRBV7-2 and TRBJ2-6; the D is unclear. This CDR3 spans 17 amino acids. Trimming cost V 1 base and J 0 bases, with 10 bases left between them. Germline lookup yields CDR1 SGHTA and CDR2 FQGNSA. The CDR3 region has the DNA TGTGCCAGCAGCTTAGTTGCCCACAGCTCTGGGGCCAACGTCCTGACTTTC. Protein sequence: CASSLVAHSSGANVLTF.

The gene calls are TRBV4-1 and TRBJ1-4; 9 bases match TRBD1. The CDR3 covers 17 residues. The germline CDR1 and CDR2 sequences are MGHRA and YSYEKL. V lost 6 bases to trimming and J lost 6 bases; unmatched junction nucleotides: 14. CDR3: CASSPGQGKFTDEKLFF. The CDR3 nucleotides read TGCGCCAGCAGTCCCGGACAGGGGAAATTTACCGATGAAAAACTGTTTTTT.

The rearrangement links TRBV28 to TRBJ1-1; a possible D gene is TRBD1 (5 bases). The CDR3 sequence is 13 residues long. The V gene lost 7 bases and the J gene lost 4 bases, with 13 bases spanning the gap. Germline lookup yields CDR1 MDHEN and CDR2 SYDVKM. CDR3 amino acids: CASTGGGSTEAFF. The CDR3 DNA sequence: TGTGCCAGCACCGGGGGAGGGTCCACTGAAGCTTTCTTT.

The rearrangement links TRBV2 to TRBJ1-5, with TRBD1 as a possible D gene (6 bases). With 6 bases removed from V and 6 bases from J, the gap between germline ends came to 9 bases. The CDR3 is 12 amino acids. The germline V gene has CDR1 SNHLY and CDR2 FYNNEI. This chain's CDR3 is CASRGDTQPQHF. The CDR3 DNA reads as TGTGCCAGCAGGGGGGACACTCAGCCCCAGCATTTT.

This chain links TRBV27 with TRBJ1-5; D gene unclear. From germline, CDR1 is MNHEY and CDR2 SMNVEV (reference sequence). Deletions cut 9 bases from V and 6 bases from J, with 15 bases between. There are 13 residues in the CDR3. CDR3 region: CARVSGRIQPQHF. CDR3 DNA sequence: TGTGCCAGGGTGTCTGGGAGGATTCAGCCCCAGCATTTT.

Only a few counts were recorded for this clone. The chain employs TRBV2 and TRBJ1-6; D unclear. This CDR3 is 15 amino acids long. V was shortened by 7 bases and J by 7 bases, with 17 bases between the two germline ends. In germline, CDR1 is SNHLY, CDR2 FYNNEI. The CDR3 DNA follows: TGTGCCAGCACAGATCAACTCCTCGGGAATTCACCCCTCCACTTT. Residues: CASTDQLLGNSPLHF.

V gene TRBV12-3 or TRBV12-4 combines with J gene TRBJ1-1; the D gene is possibly TRBD1 (6 bases). The length of the CDR3 is 13 residues. V lost 5 bases, J lost 4 bases, and 11 bases lay in between. The CDR3 DNA reads as TGTGCCAGCAGTAAAGTAGGGGGCACTGAAGCTTTCTTT. Translating gives CASSKVGGTEAFF.

The chain carries TRBV4-1 and TRBJ1-3; 8 nucleotides agree with TRBD1. This CDR3 contains 20 residues. Germline V CDR1 and CDR2: MGHRA, YSYEKL. J was trimmed by 3 bases and V by 2 bases; bases with no gene match: 18. Written as DNA, the CDR3 is TGCGCCAGCAGCCAACCAAGCCAGGACAGGGTGACCTGGAGTGGAAACACCATATATTTT. It specifies CASSQPSQDRVTWSGNTIYF.

The V gene is TRBV5-5, the J gene TRBJ1-1, with D possibly matching TRBD1 (6 bases). The CDR3 totals 14 residues. Germline loops: CDR1 SGHKS, CDR2 YYEKEE (reference sequence). V lost 3 bases, J lost 2 bases, and 11 bases lay in between. CDR3 in amino acids: CASSSQGVNTEAFF. The CDR3 coding sequence is TGTGCCAGCAGCTCACAGGGAGTTAACACTGAAGCTTTCTTT. The whole variable domain, remainder taken from reference TRBV5-5 and TRBJ1-1, is DAGVTQSPTHLIKTRGQQVTLRCSPISGHKSVSWYQQVLGQGPQFIFQYYEKEERGRGNFPDRFSARQFPNYSSELNVNALLLGDSALYLCASSSQGVNTEAFFGQGTRLTVV.

The rearrangement joins TRBV28 to TRBJ1-5; D is perhaps TRBD1 (6 bases). This CDR3 has 15 amino acids. From germline, CDR1 is MDHEN and CDR2 SYDVKM. V shed 6 bases and J shed 5 bases, with 17 bases lying between them. CDR3 region: CASSRGRVRDQPQHF. Written as DNA, the CDR3 is TGTGCCAGCAGCAGGGGACGGGTCAGGGATCAGCCCCAGCATTTT.

J is TRBJ1-4 and V is TRBV30; D not certain. The CDR3 has 17 residues. V gave up 0 bases and J gave up 0 bases, with 14 bases separating them. Germline V gives CDR1 GTSNPN, CDR2 SVGIG (reference sequence). DNA of the CDR3: TGTGCCTGGAGTGTTCGATGGGAGGAGGCAACTAATGAAAAACTGTTTTTT. Amino acid sequence: CAWSVRWEEATNEKLFF.

The rearrangement uses TRBV5-1 and TRBJ2-7, with 8 bases that match TRBD1. V was clipped by 4 bases and J by 0 bases; unmatched bases: 6. Germline V gives CDR1 SGHRS, CDR2 YFSETQ. The CDR3 has 15 residues. The CDR3 region is CASSPRTGSSYEQYF. In DNA, the CDR3 is TGCGCCAGCAGCCCGCGGACAGGGAGCTCCTACGAGCAGTACTTC. The full variable domain, its missing parts supplied by reference TRBV5-1 and TRBJ2-7, is KAGVTQTPRYLIKTRGQQVTLSCSPISGHRSVSWYQQTPGQGLQFLFEYFSETQRNKGNFPGRFSGRQFSNSRSEMNVSTLELGDSALYLCASSPRTGSSYEQYFGPGTRLTVT.

The J gene is TRBJ1-5, the V gene TRBV19; D is perhaps TRBD1 (6 bases). CDR1 and CDR2 from the germline V gene are LNHDA and SQIVND (reference sequence). The length of the CDR3 is 14 residues. Deletions cut 5 bases from V and 3 bases from J, with 11 bases between. CDR3: CASSFKGVNQPQHF. The CDR3 region has the DNA TGTGCCAGTAGTTTTAAGGGGGTCAATCAGCCCCAGCATTTT.

This chain links TRBV9 with TRBJ2-7; 7 nucleotides agree with TRBD2. Trimming cost V 0 bases and J 0 bases; bases outside gene matches: 3. The CDR3 has 15 residues. CDR1 SGDLS and CDR2 YYNGEE come from the germline V gene. CDR3: CASSVGGEGSYEQYF. DNA for the CDR3: TGTGCCAGCAGCGTAGGTGGGGAGGGCTCCTACGAGCAGTACTTC.

The chain links TRBV3-1 (or the pseudogene TRBV3-2) to TRBJ2-7; 7 nucleotides match TRBD2. V shed 1 base and J 3 bases; nucleotides not matched to a gene: 6. This CDR3 is 15 amino acids long. Per the germline V gene, CDR1 is LGHDT and CDR2 is YNNKEL (reference sequence). This CDR3 is CASSQGRGGNYEQYF. The CDR3 nucleotides are TGTGCCAGCAGCCAAGGACGCGGGGGAAACTACGAGCAGTACTTC.

CDR3 region: CASSRAGIRQFF. The CDR3 bases are TGTGCCAGCAGCCGGGCGGGGATTCGGCAGTTCTTC. The V and J genes are TRBV14 and TRBJ2-1; TRBD2 might be the D (6 bases). Germline loops: CDR1 SGHDN, CDR2 FVKESK. The CDR3 spans 12 residues. The V and J ends lost 4 bases and 12 bases respectively, with 13 bases between them.

This chain joins TRBV5-1 and TRBJ2-1; 14 nucleotides align to TRBD2. V trimming: 4 bases; J trimming: 0 bases; junction bases outside the gene matches: 3. This CDR3 contains 17 residues. The V gene's germline CDR1 is SGHRS and CDR2 YFSETQ. The CDR3 region is CASSLTSGGASYNEQFF. Here the CDR3 DNA reads TGCGCCAGCAGCCTGACTAGCGGGGGGGCCTCCTACAATGAGCAGTTCTTC.

The chain uses TRBV9 and TRBJ1-1, with D perhaps matching TRBD1 (6 bases). The CDR3 sequence is 15 residues long. The V and J ends lost 0 bases and 6 bases respectively, with 15 bases between them. Germline V lookup: CDR1 SGDLS, CDR2 YYNGEE. CDR3 in amino acids: CASSVGSWDIAEAFF. CDR3 bases: TGTGCCAGCAGCGTAGGGAGTTGGGACATCGCTGAAGCTTTCTTT.

The chain links TRBV30 to TRBJ2-3; tentatively, D is TRBD1 (6 bases). The CDR3 has 16 amino acids. Trimming removed 0 bases from V and 3 bases from J, with 16 bases in between. CDR1 GTSNPN and CDR2 SVGIG come from the germline V gene (reference sequence). The CDR3 spells CAWSVRHRVLTDTQYF. The CDR3 DNA sequence: TGTGCCTGGAGTGTAAGGCACAGGGTGTTAACAGATACGCAGTATTTT.